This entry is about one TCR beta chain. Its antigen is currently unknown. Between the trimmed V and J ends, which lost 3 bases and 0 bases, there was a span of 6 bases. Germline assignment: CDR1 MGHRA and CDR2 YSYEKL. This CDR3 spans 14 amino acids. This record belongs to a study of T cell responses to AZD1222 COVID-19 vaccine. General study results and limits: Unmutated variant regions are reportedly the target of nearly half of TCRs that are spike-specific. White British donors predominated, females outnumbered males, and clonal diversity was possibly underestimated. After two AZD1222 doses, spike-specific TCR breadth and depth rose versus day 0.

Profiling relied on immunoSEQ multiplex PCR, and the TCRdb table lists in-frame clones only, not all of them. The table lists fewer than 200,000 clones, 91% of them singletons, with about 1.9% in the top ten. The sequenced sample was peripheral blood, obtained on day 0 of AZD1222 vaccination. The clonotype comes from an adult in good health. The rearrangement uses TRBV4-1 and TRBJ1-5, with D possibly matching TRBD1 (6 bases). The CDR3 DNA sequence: TGCGCCAGCAGCCAGGACAGTAGCAATCAGCCCCAGCATTTT. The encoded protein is CASSQDSSNQPQHF.